The clone carrying this T cell receptor beta chain was counted at least ten times. This sample was included in a study of early T cells in non-severe SARS-CoV-2 infection. With 6 bases removed from V and 4 bases from J, the gap between germline ends came to 13 bases. Looked up from germline, CDR1 is MNHNS and CDR2 is SASEGT. There are 14 residues in the CDR3. Unique molecular identifiers were attached to individual cDNA molecules. TCRdb ran MiXCR on the 5' RACE reads and lists one entry per CDR3 protein. The table includes tens of thousands of distinct CDR3 sequences, roughly 16% detected once. This clonotype was obtained from an adult who was a healthcare worker with PCR-confirmed SARS-CoV-2 infection or an uninfected control (not recorded which). The specimen sequenced was whole blood. The V gene is TRBV6-1, the J gene TRBJ1-5; tentatively, D is TRBD1 (5 bases). CDR3 sequence: CASRLRQTNQPQHF. CDR3 sequence (DNA): TGTGCCAGCAGATTGAGACAGACTAATCAGCCCCAGCATTTT.